What follows are 31 T cell receptor beta chains derived from one specimen sequenced in a study of radiotherapy plus CTLA-4 blockade in lung cancer. Generated by immunoSEQ multiplex PCR, the TCRdb table keeps only in-frame clones and is missing some. The data show around 56,000 clones, less than 80% seen once. The specimen comprised peripheral blood, sampled from a patient treated with radiotherapy plus ipilimumab. These receptors all stem from a human donor with non-small cell lung cancer who had a complete response to radiotherapy plus ipilimumab.

In DNA, the CDR3 is TGTGCCAGCAATCAACAGGGTGCACAAGAGACCCAGTACTTC. Residues: CASNQQGAQETQYF. V and J are TRBV6-5 and TRBJ2-5; D possibly corresponds to TRBD1 (6 bases). V gave up 7 bases and J gave up 2 bases, with 14 bases separating them. There are 14 residues in the CDR3. Germline loops: CDR1 MNHEY, CDR2 SVGAGI.

The chain uses TRBV12-2 and TRBJ2-1; the D call in the table, TRBD1, was not verified against the DNA. TRBV12-2 counts as a pseudogene. The CDR3 runs to 16 residues. The CDR3 coding sequence is TGTGCAAGTCGCTGGGGTGGGACAGGGGCCTTCAATGAGCAGTTCTTC. Encoded protein: CASRWGGTGAFNEQFF.

By share of the sample, this clone is medium-sized. J is TRBJ1-1 and V is TRBV14; 8 positions agree with TRBD1. V was pared by 4 bases and J by 6 bases, with 10 bases of the junction left unmatched. CDR3 size: 15 residues. The germline V gene encodes CDR1 SGHDN and CDR2 FVKESK. In DNA, the CDR3 is TGTGCCAGCAGCCGAACCCAGGGGGCCAGCGCTGAAGCTTTCTTT. Translation: CASSRTQGASAEAFF.

The rearrangement joins TRBV7-9 to TRBJ1-1; the D gene is possibly TRBD1 (6 bases). The V gene's germline CDR1 is SEHNR and CDR2 FQNEAQ (reference sequence). The CDR3 has 14 residues. Deletions cut 2 bases from V and 8 bases from J, with 15 bases between. CDR3 sequence (DNA): TGTGCCAGCAGCTTAACAGGGCCGGGGGGAGAAGCTTTCTTT. As protein: CASSLTGPGGEAFF.

This clone showed up just once. The chain combines TRBV6-5 with TRBJ2-5, with 8 bases aligning to TRBD1. This CDR3 is built from 14 residues. V was pared by 6 bases and J by 5 bases, with 8 bases of the junction left unmatched. From germline, CDR1 is MNHEY and CDR2 SVGAGI. The DNA for the CDR3 is TGTGCCAGCAGCCAGGACAGGGCGGGGGAGACCCAGTACTTC. It yields the protein CASSQDRAGETQYF.

This chain uses TRBV2 with TRBJ2-3, with TRBD2 matching 7 bases. The CDR3 totals 16 residues. After removal of 6 bases from V and 0 bases from J, the junction contained 9 bases not matched to a gene. Germline lookup yields CDR1 SNHLY and CDR2 FYNNEI. The DNA for the CDR3 is TGTGCCAGCAGCTACCTAGCGGCTCCTAGCACAGATACGCAGTATTTT. Protein product: CASSYLAAPSTDTQYF.

CDR3 bases: TGTGCCAGCAGCGTAGGGGCAGGACAGAACTATGGCTACACCTTC. Protein: CASSVGAGQNYGYTF. V gene TRBV9 combines with J gene TRBJ1-2; tentative D call: TRBD1 (6 bases). This CDR3 has 15 residues. Germline V gives CDR1 SGDLS, CDR2 YYNGEE. The V end lost 0 bases, the J end lost 2 bases, and 11 bases lay between the germline ends.

In DNA form, the CDR3 reads TGTGCCACCAGCAGAGATCAGGGGGCCAGCACAGATACGCAGTATTTT. The encoded protein is CATSRDQGASTDTQYF. This chain uses TRBV15 with TRBJ2-3; 8 bases match TRBD1. Per the germline V gene, CDR1 is LNHNV and CDR2 is YYDKDF (reference sequence). Trimming at V came to 0 bases and at J to 0 bases, leaving 2 bases not matched to a gene. CDR3 size: 16 residues.

There are a few counts of this clone. This rearrangement joins TRBV7-2 to TRBJ2-6; 7 nucleotides align to TRBD1. CDR1 and CDR2 from the germline V gene are SGHTA and FQGNSA. CDR3 size: 16 residues. V lost 5 bases, J lost 0 bases, and 4 bases stayed unmatched. This chain's CDR3 is CASSRQGHSGANVLTF. The CDR3 nucleotides are TGTGCCAGCAGCCGACAGGGTCACTCTGGGGCCAACGTCCTGACTTTC.

The V call is TRBV7-8, the J call TRBJ1-2, with TRBD1 as a possible D gene (6 bases). The V end lost 3 bases, the J end lost 2 bases, and 13 bases lay between the germline ends. The CDR3 runs 15 residues. The V gene's germline CDR1 is SGHVS and CDR2 FQNEAQ. The DNA of the CDR3 is TGTGCCAGCAGCTTTGGTCCTGGACAGAACTATGGCTACACCTTC. It specifies CASSFGPGQNYGYTF.

This sequence joins TRBV2 and TRBJ1-1; the D gene is possibly TRBD1 (6 bases). Deletions cut 6 bases from V and 3 bases from J, with 11 bases between. Germline V gene lookup returns CDR1 SNHLY and CDR2 FYNNEI. The CDR3 sequence is 13 residues long. CDR3 region: CASSVGQYTEAFF. The CDR3 DNA sequence: TGTGCCAGCAGCGTAGGACAGTACACTGAAGCTTTCTTT.

The chain is built from TRBV29-1 and TRBJ1-4; D is possibly TRBD1 (5 bases). V was cut by 4 bases and J by 8 bases, with 11 bases left in between. Germline loops: CDR1 SQVTM, CDR2 ANQGSEA. The CDR3 runs 12 residues. In DNA, the CDR3 is TGCAGCGTTGCAGGGTGGGGCGAAAAACTGTTTTTT. Translated: CSVAGWGEKLFF.

The rearrangement uses TRBV27 and TRBJ1-4; D unclear. V lost 2 bases and J lost 10, with 14 bases in between. CDR3 length: 14 amino acids. In germline, CDR1 is MNHEY, CDR2 SMNVEV (reference sequence). The CDR3 nucleotides are TGTGCCAGCAGTTTAACACGCCCGGAGGGAAAACTGTTTTTT. This encodes CASSLTRPEGKLFF. The full variable domain, completed using reference TRBV27 and TRBJ1-4, is EAQVTQNPRYLITVTGKKLTVTCSQNMNHEYMSWYRQDPGLGLRQIYYSMNVEVTDKGDVPEGYKVSRKEKRNFPLILESPSPNQTSLYFCASSLTRPEGKLFFGSGTQLSVL.

The V and J genes are TRBV7-9 and TRBJ1-2, with 9 bases aligning to TRBD1. V shed 3 bases, J shed 6 bases, and the junction held 5 bases outside the gene matches. This CDR3 contains 14 residues. The germline V gene has CDR1 SEHNR and CDR2 FQNEAQ (reference sequence). CDR3 residues: CASSFTTGGDGYTF. The CDR3, as DNA: TGTGCCAGCAGCTTTACGACAGGGGGAGATGGCTACACCTTC.

The chain has TRBV18 and TRBJ1-2; D unclear. V was cut by 3 bases and J by 2 bases, with 13 bases left in between. From germline, CDR1 is KGHSH and CDR2 LQKENI. The CDR3 contains 15 residues. The CDR3 region is CASSPQQLQNYGYTF. CDR3 nucleotide sequence: TGTGCCAGCTCACCTCAACAGCTACAGAACTATGGCTACACCTTC.

The chain uses TRBV4-1 and TRBJ1-1; D call uncertain. The germline CDR1 and CDR2 sequences are MGHRA and YSYEKL. The CDR3 has 17 amino acids. V was shortened by 1 base and J by 1 base, with 16 bases between the two germline ends. The CDR3, as DNA: TGCGCCAGCAGCCAAGCGGCGAGGGTTGGGTCGAACACTGAAGCTTTCTTT. Protein product: CASSQAARVGSNTEAFF.

This chain uses TRBV28 with TRBJ1-5; 8 nucleotides line up with TRBD1. Germline loops: CDR1 MDHEN, CDR2 SYDVKM. J lost 6 bases, V lost 5 bases, and 9 bases had no gene match. There are 15 residues in the CDR3. Here the CDR3 reads CASSPIDRGFQPQHF. The DNA for the CDR3 is TGTGCCAGCAGTCCCATAGACAGGGGATTTCAGCCCCAGCATTTT.

This clone was counted a few times. The gene calls are TRBV19 and TRBJ1-3; D may be TRBD1 (5 bases). Trimming stripped 1 base from V and 0 bases from J, with 13 bases between. Germline values: CDR1 LNHDA, CDR2 SQIVND (reference sequence). The CDR3 totals 17 residues. CDR3 bases: TGTGCCAGTAGTATAGTCAACAGGCGGTCCTCTGGAAACACCATATATTTT. Translated, it gives CASSIVNRRSSGNTIYF. Full variable domain (outside the CDR3, taken from reference TRBV19 and TRBJ1-3): DGGITQSPKYLFRKEGQNVTLSCEQNLNHDAMYWYRQDPGQGLRLIYYSQIVNDFQKGDIAEGYSVSREKKESFPLTVTSAQKNPTAFYLCASSIVNRRSSGNTIYFGEGSWLTVV.

This sequence joins TRBV28 and TRBJ1-2; D unresolved. The germline V and J ends were trimmed by 5 bases and 8 bases, with 12 bases remaining between them. CDR1 is MDHEN, CDR2 SYDVKM, per germline. CDR3 length: 12 residues. The CDR3 DNA follows: TGTGCCAGCAGTGAGAAAAAACTAGGCTACACCTTC. Translation: CASSEKKLGYTF.

CDR3 sequence: CASSPRGPRNTEAFF. In DNA, the CDR3 is TGTGCCAGCAGTCCCCGAGGCCCTCGGAACACTGAAGCTTTCTTT. The V and J genes are TRBV27 and TRBJ1-1, with no clear D. Trimming stripped 5 bases from V and 1 base from J, with 14 bases between. CDR1 is MNHEY and CDR2 is SMNVEV in the germline V gene (reference sequence). The CDR3 is made up of 15 amino acids.

The chain has TRBV25-1 and TRBJ1-1, with D tentatively TRBD1 (5 bases). Germline V gene sequence: CDR1 MGHDK, CDR2 SYGVNS. Trimming cost V 8 bases and J 1 base, with 14 bases left between them. The CDR3 is made up of 14 amino acids. CDR3 sequence (DNA): TGTGCCAGCGGGGGGGATTTTAGGAACACTGAAGCTTTCTTT. Its protein product is CASGGDFRNTEAFF.

The chain recombines TRBV27 with TRBJ2-4; maybe TRBD2 (5 bases). The CDR3 is 18 amino acids. The germline V and J ends were trimmed by 3 bases and 3 bases, with 21 bases remaining between them. The V gene's germline CDR1 is MNHEY and CDR2 SMNVEV (reference sequence). The CDR3 DNA reads as TGTGCCAGCAGTTTGCGGGCTCAGGTCGGTGGAGTCAAAAACATTCAGTACTTC. This codes for CASSLRAQVGGVKNIQYF.

The rearrangement joins TRBV6-1 to TRBJ2-5; 12 bases align to TRBD2. The ends lost 6 bases at V and 4 bases at J; junction bases unmatched: 6. There are 15 residues in the CDR3. Germline CDR1 MNHNS, CDR2 SASEGT. In nucleotides, the CDR3 is TGTGCCAGCAGGGGTATGACTAGCGGGAGAGAGACCCAGTACTTC. Translation gives CASRGMTSGRETQYF.

The chain recombines TRBV6-1 with TRBJ1-2; D perhaps matches TRBD1 (5 bases). This CDR3 contains 14 residues. Trimming removed 2 bases from V and 7 bases from J, with 14 bases in between. The germline V gene has CDR1 MNHNS and CDR2 SASEGT. CDR3 sequence (DNA): TGTGCCAGCAGTGAACGGGGGGACTCGGTTGGCTACACCTTC. Amino acid sequence: CASSERGDSVGYTF.

This clone was picked up a small number of times. This chain uses TRBV27 with TRBJ2-5; 8 bases align to TRBD2. Germline CDR1 is MNHEY and CDR2 is SMNVEV (reference sequence). The CDR3 sequence is 16 residues long. Trimming took 7 bases from V and 5 from J; bases not matched to a gene: 15. CDR3 amino acids: CASTPIGAGGHETQYF. The CDR3 nucleotides are TGTGCCAGCACTCCCATTGGGGCGGGAGGCCATGAGACCCAGTACTTC.

This clone was observed a few times. CDR3 sequence reads: CASRTQGRQGHEQYF. For the CDR3, the DNA is TGTGCCAGCAGGACTCAGGGGAGACAGGGGCACGAGCAGTACTTC. This chain connects TRBV2 to TRBJ2-7; 8 bases map to TRBD1. V was clipped by 6 bases and J by 5 bases; unmatched bases: 12. This CDR3 region has 15 residues. Per the germline V gene, CDR1 is SNHLY and CDR2 is FYNNEI.

This chain joins TRBV7-9 and TRBJ2-5; D not certain. The J call is doubtful: the DNA matches TRBJ2-7 better. Germline V gives CDR1 SEHNR, CDR2 FQNEAQ (reference sequence). There are 12 residues in the CDR3. CDR3 sequence: CASSLVSYEQYF. CDR3 nucleotide sequence: TGTGCCAGCAGCTTAGTTTCCTACGAGCAGTACTTC.

The chain recombines TRBV27 with TRBJ2-3; D gene unclear. Germline CDR1 reads MNHEY; CDR2 reads SMNVEV (reference sequence). Trimming pared 2 bases from V and 8 bases from J, leaving 11 bases between. The CDR3 contains 13 residues. In DNA form, the CDR3 reads TGTGCCAGCAGTTTAGGGCTCCTTAGTACGCAGTATTTT. Its translation is CASSLGLLSTQYF.

This clone has more than one count but fewer than ten. The chain couples TRBV11-2 to TRBJ1-2, with D unclear. CDR1 SGHAT and CDR2 FQNNGV come from the germline V gene. Trimming left V 1 base short and J 4 bases short, with 10 bases between. The CDR3 is 14 residues long. CDR3 residues: CASSLGEKSYGYTF. CDR3 nucleotide sequence: TGTGCCAGCAGCTTAGGGGAGAAAAGCTATGGCTACACCTTC.

This clone was counted a few times. The genes are TRBV18 and TRBJ2-5, with TRBD1 identical over 8 bases. The CDR3 runs 16 residues. With V trimmed by 5 bases and J by 4 bases, 12 bases remained unmatched. Germline lookup yields CDR1 KGHSH and CDR2 LQKENI. For the CDR3, the DNA is TGTGCCAGCTCATCATCACCGGGACAGGAGGGAGAGACCCAGTACTTC. Its translation: CASSSSPGQEGETQYF.

A few counts support this clone. The rearrangement joins TRBV5-8 to TRBJ1-1; D gene unclear. The CDR3 has 18 amino acids. V dropped 2 bases and J dropped 1 base, with 21 bases sitting between them. Germline V lookup: CDR1 SGHTS, CDR2 YDEGEE. The CDR3 DNA sequence: TGTGCCAGCAGCTTACAACAGCTCCAAGCCGCTACGAACACTGAAGCTTTCTTT. Translated: CASSLQQLQAATNTEAFF.